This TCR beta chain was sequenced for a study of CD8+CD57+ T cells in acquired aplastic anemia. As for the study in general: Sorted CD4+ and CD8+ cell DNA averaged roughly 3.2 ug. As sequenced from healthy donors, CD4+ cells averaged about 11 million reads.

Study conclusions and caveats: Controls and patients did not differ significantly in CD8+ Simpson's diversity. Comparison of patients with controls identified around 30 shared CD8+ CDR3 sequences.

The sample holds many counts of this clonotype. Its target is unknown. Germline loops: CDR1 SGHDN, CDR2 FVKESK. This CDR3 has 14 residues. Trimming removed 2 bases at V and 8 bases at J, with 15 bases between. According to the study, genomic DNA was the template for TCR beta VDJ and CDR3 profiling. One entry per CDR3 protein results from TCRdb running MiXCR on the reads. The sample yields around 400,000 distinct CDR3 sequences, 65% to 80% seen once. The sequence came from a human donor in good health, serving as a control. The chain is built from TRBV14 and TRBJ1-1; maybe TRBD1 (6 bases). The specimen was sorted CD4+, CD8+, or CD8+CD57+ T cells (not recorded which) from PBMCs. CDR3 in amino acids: CASSQFGTTGEAFF. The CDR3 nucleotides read TGTGCCAGCAGCCAATTTGGGACAACCGGAGAAGCTTTCTTT.